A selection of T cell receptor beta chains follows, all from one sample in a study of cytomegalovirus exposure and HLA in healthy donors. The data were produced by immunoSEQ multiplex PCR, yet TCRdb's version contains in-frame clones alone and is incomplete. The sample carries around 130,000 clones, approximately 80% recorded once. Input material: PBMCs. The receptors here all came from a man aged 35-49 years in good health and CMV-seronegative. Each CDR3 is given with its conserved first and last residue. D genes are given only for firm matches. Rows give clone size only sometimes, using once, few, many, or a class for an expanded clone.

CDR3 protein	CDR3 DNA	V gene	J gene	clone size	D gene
CASSLLPSAGANVLTF	TGCGCCAGCAGCTTGTTACCCTCAGCTGGGGCCAACGTCCTGACTTTC	TRBV5-1	TRBJ2-6	NA	NA
CASSSAADRGNEKLFF	TGTGCCAGCAGCTCCGCGGCGGACAGGGGTAATGAAAAACTGTTTTTT	TRBV5-4	TRBJ1-4	NA	TRBD1
CASSWGGQETQYF	TGCGCCAGCAGCTGGGGCGGACAAGAGACCCAGTACTTC	TRBV5-1	TRBJ2-5	NA	NA
CASSLIPGATYNEQFF	TGTGCCAGCAGCTTGATCCCGGGAGCTACCTACAATGAGCAGTTCTTC	TRBV5-6	TRBJ2-1	few	NA
CASSFSGGGTDTQYF	TGTGCCAGCAGCTTTAGCGGGGGGGGCACAGATACGCAGTATTTT	TRBV7-2	TRBJ2-3	NA	TRBD2
CASSPGGGGRYEQYF	TGCGCCAGCAGCCCGGGAGGGGGGGGAAGGTACGAGCAGTACTTC	TRBV5-1	TRBJ2-7	NA	TRBD2
CASSLRQGAGYGYTF	TGTGCCAGCAGCTTGAGGCAGGGGGCCGGATATGGCTACACCTTC	TRBV5-8	TRBJ1-2	NA	TRBD1
CASSLRGGADTQYF	TGTGCCAGCAGCTTAAGAGGGGGCGCAGATACGCAGTATTTT	TRBV5-4	TRBJ2-3	NA	TRBD1
CASSTPDREGYEQYF	TGTGCCAGCAGTACACCGGACAGGGAAGGTTACGAGCAGTACTTC	TRBV28	TRBJ2-7	NA	TRBD1
CASKGTGGGGSQYF	TGTGCCAGTAAGGGGACAGGGGGCGGAGGGTCGCAGTATTTT	TRBV19	TRBJ2-3	once	TRBD1
CASSVGLAVPYEQYF	TGTGCCAGCAGTGTTGGACTAGCGGTCCCCTACGAGCAGTACTTC	TRBV2	TRBJ2-7	NA	TRBD2
CASSRTGEETQYF	TGTGCCAGCAGCCGCACAGGGGAAGAGACCCAGTACTTC	TRBV6-5	TRBJ2-5	NA	TRBD1
CASSQDLSGYGYTF	TGCGCCAGCAGCCAAGATCTATCGGGGTATGGCTACACCTTC	TRBV4-1	TRBJ1-2	NA	NA
CASSFRTGGGDTQYF	TGTGCCAGCAGCTTTCGGACAGGGGGCGGGGATACGCAGTATTTT	TRBV5-4	TRBJ2-3	NA	TRBD1
CASSARTGGTDTQYF	TGTGCCAGCAGCGCCCGGACAGGGGGGACAGATACGCAGTATTTT	TRBV7-6	TRBJ2-3	NA	TRBD1
CASSQDYSRETQYF	TGTGCCAGCAGCCAAGATTACAGCCGAGAGACCCAGTACTTC	TRBV14	TRBJ2-5	NA	NA
CASSIRGEETQYF	TGTGCCAGTAGTATACGGGGTGAGGAGACCCAGTACTTC	TRBV19	TRBJ2-5	NA	NA
CASSYSIGGTYEQYF	TGTGCCAGCAGTTACTCGATTGGCGGAACCTACGAGCAGTACTTC	TRBV6-5	TRBJ2-7	NA	NA
CASSLGWTYNNEQFF	TGCGCCAGCAGCTTGGGGTGGACTTATAACAATGAGCAGTTCTTC	TRBV5-1	TRBJ2-1	NA	NA
CASSWESSGNTIYF	TGTGCCAGCAGCTGGGAGAGCTCTGGAAACACCATATATTTT	TRBV11-2	TRBJ1-3	NA	NA
CASLGANSNQPQHF	TGTGCCAGCCTGGGGGCGAATAGCAATCAGCCCCAGCATTTT	TRBV2	TRBJ1-5	NA	NA
CASSLLGGTTDTQYF	TGCGCCAGCAGCTTGTTGGGGGGTACGACAGATACGCAGTATTTT	TRBV5-1	TRBJ2-3	NA	NA
CASSLSLRAGDINYGYTF	TGTGCCAGCAGTTTATCCCTACGGGCAGGGGATATCAACTATGGCTACACCTTC	TRBV27	TRBJ1-2	NA	NA